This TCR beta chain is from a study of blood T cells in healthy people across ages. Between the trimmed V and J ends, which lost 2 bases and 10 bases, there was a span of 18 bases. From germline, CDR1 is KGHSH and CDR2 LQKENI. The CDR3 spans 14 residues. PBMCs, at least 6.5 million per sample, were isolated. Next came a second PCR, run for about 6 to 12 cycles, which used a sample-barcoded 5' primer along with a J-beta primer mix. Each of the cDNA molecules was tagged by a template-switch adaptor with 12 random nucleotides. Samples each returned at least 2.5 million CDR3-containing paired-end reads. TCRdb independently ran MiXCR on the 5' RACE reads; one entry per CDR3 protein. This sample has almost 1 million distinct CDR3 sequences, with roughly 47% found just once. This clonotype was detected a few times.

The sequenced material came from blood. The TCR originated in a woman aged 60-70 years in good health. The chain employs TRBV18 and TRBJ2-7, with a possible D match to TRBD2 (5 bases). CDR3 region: CASSPNTDSGTQYF. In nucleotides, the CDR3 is TGTGCCAGCTCACCAAATACGGACTCGGGAACCCAGTACTTC. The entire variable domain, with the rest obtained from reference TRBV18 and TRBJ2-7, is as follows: NAGVMQNPRHLVRRRGQEARLRCSPMKGHSHVYWYRQLPEEGLKFMVYLQKENIIDESGMPKERFSAEFPKEGPSILRIQQVVRGDSAAYFCASSPNTDSGTQYFGPGTRLTVT.